The entry that follows covers one TCR beta chain sequence. Its antigen is currently unknown. Assay used: immunoSEQ multiplex PCR; TCRdb lists only in-frame clones, some missing. The sample lists some 150,000 clones; approximately 94% were seen once. This sample is drawn from a study of OX40 agonist ivuxolimab in advanced cancers. Whole-study findings and limits: Dosing at 0.1 to 3.0 mg/kg was accompanied by clonal expansion of CD4+ and CD8+ blood T cells by week 6.

Patients were ruled out by autoimmune disease history or systemic immunosuppression. V was cut by 6 bases and J by 7 bases, with 18 bases left in between. CDR1 and CDR2 from the germline V gene are WNHNN and SYGVQD (reference sequence). This CDR3 region has 14 residues. V is TRBV10-1 and J is TRBJ1-2; D remains ambiguous. The sequenced sample was CD4+ or CD8+ T cells sorted from blood, obtained in a trial of the OX40 agonist ivuxolimab. The clonotype originates from an adult with an advanced solid tumor such as melanoma, head and neck, liver or kidney cancer. CDR3 coding DNA: TGCGCCAGCAGCCCCTCGGGCACCGTTTCTGGCTACACCTTC. Protein product: CASSPSGTVSGYTF.